This T cell receptor beta chain was obtained from a study of cytomegalovirus exposure and HLA in healthy donors. Study observations and caveats: The investigators catalogued under 200 TCR beta chains as cytomegalovirus-associated. Earlier findings revealed that most TCR beta V segments proved productive either about 90% or about 30% of the time.

This PCR relied on a set of 60 Vbeta primers and 13 Jbeta primers. Generated by immunoSEQ multiplex PCR, the TCRdb table keeps only in-frame clones and is missing some. Its listing shows about 130,000 clones. Of note for this clone: Its antigen is as yet unknown.

Input material: PBMCs. The sequence was obtained from a woman aged 40 to 50 in good health and CMV-seropositive.

Written as DNA, the CDR3 is TGCGCCAGCAGCCAAGATCGGGGAACTGAAGCTTTCTTT. It specifies CASSQDRGTEAFF. This sequence joins TRBV4-3 and TRBJ1-1; unclear D gene. The V gene lost 0 bases and the J gene lost 5 bases, with 7 bases spanning the gap. CDR3 size: 13 residues. Germline CDR1 and CDR2: LGHNA and YSLEER.